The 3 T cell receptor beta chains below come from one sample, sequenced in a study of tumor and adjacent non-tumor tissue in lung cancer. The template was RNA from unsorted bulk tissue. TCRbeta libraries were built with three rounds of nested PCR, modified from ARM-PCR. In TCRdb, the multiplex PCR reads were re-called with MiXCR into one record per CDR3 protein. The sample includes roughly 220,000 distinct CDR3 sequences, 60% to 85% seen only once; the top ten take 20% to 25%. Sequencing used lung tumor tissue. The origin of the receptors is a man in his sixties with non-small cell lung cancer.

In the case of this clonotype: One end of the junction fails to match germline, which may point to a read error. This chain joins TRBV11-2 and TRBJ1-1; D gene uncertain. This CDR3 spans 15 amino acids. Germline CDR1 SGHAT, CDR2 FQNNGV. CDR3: CPSSLEISGLTEGFF. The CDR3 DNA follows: TGTCCCAGCAGCTTAGAAATCAGTGGACTCACTGAAGGTTTCTTT.

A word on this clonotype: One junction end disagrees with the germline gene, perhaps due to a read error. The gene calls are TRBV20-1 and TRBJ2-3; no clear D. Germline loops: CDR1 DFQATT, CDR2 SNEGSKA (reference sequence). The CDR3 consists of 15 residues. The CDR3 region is CSARVAVRVSDMQYF. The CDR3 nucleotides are TGCAGTGCTAGAGTTGCAGTTAGGGTGTCAGATATGCAGTATTTT.

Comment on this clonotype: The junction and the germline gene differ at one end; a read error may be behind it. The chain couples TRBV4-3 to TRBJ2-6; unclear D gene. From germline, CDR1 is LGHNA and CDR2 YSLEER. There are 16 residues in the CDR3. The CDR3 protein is CASSREAASGANVLTF. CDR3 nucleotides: TGCGCTAGCAGCCGAGAGGCGGCGTCTGGGGCCAACGTCCTGACTTTC.